This passage covers 24 T cell receptor beta chains from one sample sequenced in a study of shared T cell receptors in the human thymus. Clones were read by immunoSEQ multiplex PCR, and TCRdb kept only the in-frame ones, dropping some. The data show just under 550,000 clones, approximately 80% seen once. These records were also assigned to another study, of human thymus T cells.

The material sequenced was thymocytes. These receptors originate from a boy younger than two with a congenital heart defect.

This rearrangement joins TRBV5-5 to TRBJ2-7, with 8 bases that match TRBD1. J lost 0 bases, V lost 1 base, and 6 bases had no gene match. Germline assignment: CDR1 SGHKS and CDR2 YYEKEE (reference sequence). The CDR3 is made up of 16 amino acids. Here the CDR3 reads CASSLNPDRASYEQYF. The CDR3 DNA sequence: TGTGCCAGCAGCTTGAACCCGGACAGGGCCTCCTACGAGCAGTACTTC.

The gene calls are TRBV30 and TRBJ2-5; D is unclear. V was cut by 1 base and J by 0 bases, with 9 bases left in between. The CDR3 is 14 amino acids. Per the germline V gene, CDR1 is GTSNPN and CDR2 is SVGIG (reference sequence). The CDR3 DNA reads TGTGCCTGGAGTGAGATCCGGGACCAAGAGACCCAGTACTTC. It yields the protein CAWSEIRDQETQYF.

The table lists this clone with a count of one. J is TRBJ2-2 and V is TRBV27; D is perhaps TRBD2 (5 bases). There are 19 residues in the CDR3. Trimming shortened V by 5 bases and J by 2 bases, and 24 bases separated the two germline ends. Looked up from germline, CDR1 is MNHEY and CDR2 is SMNVEV (reference sequence). CDR3 DNA sequence: TGTGCCAGCAGTCAGAGCAGCCCGGCGGGCAGGCGCAACACCGGGGAGCTGTTTTTT. It specifies CASSQSSPAGRRNTGELFF.

The rearrangement joins TRBV21-1 to TRBJ2-3; TRBD1 was called by the table and not checked on the DNA. TRBV21-1 is reported as a pseudogene. The CDR3 totals 14 residues. The CDR3, as DNA: TGTGCCAGCAGCCTGACAGCGTACCCAGATACGCAGTATTTT. It specifies CASSLTAYPDTQYF.

V gene TRBV18 combines with J gene TRBJ2-7; 10 bases agree with TRBD2. Germline values: CDR1 KGHSH, CDR2 LQKENI. V trimming: 2 bases; J trimming: 0 bases; junction bases outside the gene matches: 1. This CDR3 contains 15 residues. DNA for the CDR3: TGTGCCAGCTCACCATCTAGCGGGGGCTCCTACGAGCAGTACTTC. This translates into CASSPSSGGSYEQYF.

In this sample, this clone turned up once. This chain joins TRBV4-3 and TRBJ2-1; TRBD2 is a possible D gene (5 bases). CDR3 size: 16 residues. Looked up from germline, CDR1 is LGHNA and CDR2 is YSLEER. The V gene lost 0 bases and the J gene lost 10 bases, with 19 bases spanning the gap. CDR3 bases: TGCGCCAGCAGCCAAGAAGGGAGTTGTAGCGAAGGCGAGCAGTTCTTC. It encodes CASSQEGSCSEGEQFF.

The V and J genes are TRBV27 and TRBJ2-7, with D unclear. The V gene lost 3 bases and the J gene lost 3 bases, with 6 bases spanning the gap. From germline, CDR1 is MNHEY and CDR2 SMNVEV (reference sequence). The CDR3 length is 12 residues. DNA of the CDR3: TGTGCCAGCAGTTTTCCCCGCTACGAGCAGTACTTC. Amino acids: CASSFPRYEQYF.

This clone was recorded once. This chain connects TRBV30 to TRBJ1-1; 8 bases are shared with TRBD1. Germline-derived CDR1 and CDR2 are GTSNPN and SVGIG (reference sequence). The CDR3 runs 18 residues. V was clipped by 0 bases and J by 2 bases; unmatched bases: 14. The DNA for the CDR3 is TGTGCCTGGAGTGTCCCGTCGGGACAGGAAAGGAAAAACACTGAAGCTTTCTTT. Translated, it gives CAWSVPSGQERKNTEAFF.

The chain has TRBV7-8 and TRBJ1-1; D is unclear. Germline V gene sequence: CDR1 SGHVS, CDR2 FQNEAQ. The CDR3 sequence is 16 residues long. V was trimmed by 0 bases and J by 0 bases, leaving 11 bases between them. CDR3 coding DNA: TGTGCCAGCAGCTTAGCGCGGGAATCCATGAACACTGAAGCTTTCTTT. Protein: CASSLARESMNTEAFF.

The gene calls are TRBV14 and TRBJ2-7; 8 nucleotides line up with TRBD2. Germline-derived CDR1 and CDR2 are SGHDN and FVKESK. The CDR3 runs to 13 residues. V was pared by 4 bases and J by 3 bases, with 2 bases of the junction left unmatched. The CDR3 loop reads CASSPRGGYEQYF. CDR3 nucleotides: TGTGCCAGCAGCCCCCGGGGGGGCTACGAGCAGTACTTC.

The rearrangement links TRBV7-2 to TRBJ2-6, with a tentative D call TRBD1 (6 bases). CDR1 SGHTA and CDR2 FQGNSA come from the germline V gene. This CDR3 comprises 14 residues. Trimming shortened V by 6 bases and J by 4 bases, and 10 bases separated the two germline ends. The CDR3 loop reads CASSTGSGANVLTF. CDR3 bases: TGTGCCAGCAGTACAGGGTCAGGGGCCAACGTCCTGACTTTC.

This clone appeared a few times. This chain uses TRBV11-2 with TRBJ1-2; 7 bases are shared with TRBD1. The length of the CDR3 is 15 residues. Losses at the gene ends were 4 bases for V and 5 bases for J; bases not matched to a gene: 10. The V gene's germline CDR1 is SGHAT and CDR2 FQNNGV. The CDR3 here is CASSSYRTGSYGYTF. For the CDR3, the DNA is TGTGCCAGCAGCTCCTACCGGACAGGCAGTTATGGCTACACCTTC.

The chain recombines TRBV7-2 with TRBJ2-1; D unclear. Germline lookup yields CDR1 SGHTA and CDR2 FQGNSA. The V and J ends lost 0 bases and 6 bases respectively, with 12 bases between them. The CDR3 is 15 amino acids. CDR3: CASSLAQDLCNEQFF. The CDR3 DNA is TGTGCCAGCAGCTTAGCGCAGGATTTATGCAATGAGCAGTTCTTC.

There are a few counts of this clone. V and J are TRBV4-2 and TRBJ2-4, with 7 bases matching TRBD1. This CDR3 has 15 residues. The V and J ends lost 4 bases and 2 bases, in that order; junction bases with no gene match: 5. Germline lookup yields CDR1 LGHNA and CDR2 YNFKEQ. As DNA, the CDR3 is TGTGCCAGCAGCCCACGACAGGGAACCAAAAACATTCAGTACTTC. Translated, it gives CASSPRQGTKNIQYF.

The chain joins TRBV5-1 to TRBJ2-7; 7 nucleotides match TRBD2. The trim removed 4 bases at V and 5 bases at J, leaving 15 bases unmatched. The CDR3 is 16 amino acids. Germline values: CDR1 SGHRS, CDR2 YFSETQ. The CDR3 spells CASSTGRDGRRHEQYF. The CDR3 bases are TGCGCCAGCAGCACTGGCCGGGACGGGAGGCGACACGAGCAGTACTTC.

The CDR3: CASSLAGPRDYEQYF. In DNA form, the CDR3 reads TGTGCCAGCAGCTTAGCCGGGCCGCGGGATTACGAGCAGTACTTC. This rearrangement joins TRBV7-9 to TRBJ2-7; weak D call: TRBD2 (6 bases). This CDR3 contains 15 residues. Germline CDR1 SEHNR, CDR2 FQNEAQ (reference sequence). V was trimmed by 0 bases and J by 4 bases, leaving 13 bases between them.

This clone was seen more than once but under ten times. The V and J genes are TRBV19 and TRBJ2-7, with 10 nucleotides matching TRBD2. Germline lookup yields CDR1 LNHDA and CDR2 SQIVND (reference sequence). CDR3 size: 16 residues. The V gene end was trimmed by 10 bases and the J gene end by 5 bases; junction bases not matched to a gene: 17. CDR3 sequence reads: CATSSPEREGPHEQYF. In DNA form, the CDR3 reads TGTGCCACCAGCTCTCCAGAGCGGGAGGGTCCCCACGAGCAGTACTTC. The full variable domain, in which reference TRBV19 and TRBJ2-7 provide the parts outside the CDR3, is DGGITQSPKYLFRKEGQNVTLSCEQNLNHDAMYWYRQDPGQGLRLIYYSQIVNDFQKGDIAEGYSVSREKKESFPLTVTSAQKNPTAFYLCATSSPEREGPHEQYFGPGTRLTVT.

The rearrangement joins TRBV7-9 to TRBJ1-2, with D tentatively TRBD1 (5 bases). Germline V gives CDR1 SEHNR, CDR2 FQNEAQ (reference sequence). The CDR3 spans 14 residues. The V end was cut by 1 base, the J end by 8 bases, with 14 bases between. The CDR3 sequence is CASSLVGRVPGYTF. The CDR3 DNA reads TGTGCCAGCAGCTTAGTGGGCAGGGTGCCCGGCTACACCTTC. Drawing the rest from reference TRBV7-9 and TRBJ1-2, the complete variable domain is DTGVSQNPRHKITKRGQNVTFRCDPISEHNRLYWYRQTLGQGPEFLTYFQNEAQLEKSRLLSDRFSAERPKGSFSTLEIQRTEQGDSAMYLCASSLVGRVPGYTFGSGTRLTVV.

The chain employs TRBV7-2 and TRBJ1-2; D gene ambiguous. Per germline, CDR1 SGHTA and CDR2 FQGNSA. The V gene lost 2 bases and the J gene lost 2 bases, with 15 bases spanning the gap. This CDR3 is 16 amino acids long. CDR3 amino acids: CASSLSGLGRNYGYTF. CDR3 coding DNA: TGTGCCAGCAGCTTATCAGGACTGGGGAGGAACTATGGCTACACCTTC.

In its sample, this clone was seen once. V is TRBV7-6 and J is TRBJ2-5; tentative D call: TRBD2 (6 bases). From germline, CDR1 is SGHVS and CDR2 FNYEAQ. Trimming took off 4 bases at V and 5 bases at J, with 26 bases between the two ends. The CDR3 is 18 residues long. CDR3 amino acids: CASSSNFMGERARETQYF. The CDR3 DNA sequence: TGTGCCAGCAGCTCTAACTTTATGGGGGAGCGGGCTCGGGAGACCCAGTACTTC.

The gene calls are TRBV29-1 and TRBJ1-1, with D perhaps TRBD1 (5 bases). Germline CDR1 reads SQVTM; CDR2 reads ANQGSEA. Trimming took 5 bases from V and 3 from J, leaving 10 bases between them. This CDR3 has 12 residues. The CDR3 reads CSVLFRDTEAFF. DNA of the CDR3: TGCAGCGTTCTATTCAGGGACACTGAAGCTTTCTTT.

This chain uses TRBV28 with TRBJ2-5; 16 bases line up with TRBD2. The germline V gene has CDR1 MDHEN and CDR2 SYDVKM. The CDR3 loop spans 20 amino acids. Unmatched junction bases numbered 17, after V lost 5 bases and J lost 5 bases. The CDR3 DNA reads as TGTGCCAGCAGTACACGACCCGGGACTAGCGGGAGGGCCCGGTGGGAGACCCAGTACTTC. Translated, it gives CASSTRPGTSGRARWETQYF. Drawing the rest from reference TRBV28 and TRBJ2-5, the complete variable domain is DVKVTQSSRYLVKRTGEKVFLECVQDMDHENMFWYRQDPGLGLRLIYFSYDVKMKEKGDIPEGYSVSREKKERFSLILESASTNQTSMYLCASSTRPGTSGRARWETQYFGPGTRLLVL.

This rearrangement joins TRBV7-9 to TRBJ2-6; D is possibly TRBD1 (7 bases). Germline V gene sequence: CDR1 SEHNR, CDR2 FQNEAQ (reference sequence). This CDR3 has 15 amino acids. V lost 5 bases to trimming and J lost 4 bases, with 12 bases between them. The CDR3 sequence: CASSPGGLGANVLTF. CDR3 bases: TGTGCCAGCAGCCCAGGGGGGCTGGGGGCCAACGTCCTGACTTTC.

A note on this clone: One junction end disagrees with the germline gene, perhaps due to a read error. The sample contains more than one DNA sequence encoding this CDR3. This chain uses TRBV11-3 with TRBJ2-1, with D possibly being TRBD2 (6 bases). The CDR3 is 15 amino acids. Germline loops: CDR1 SGHNT, CDR2 YENEEA. The DNA of the CDR3 is TGTGCCAGTAGCTTAGGGGACTGGGGATACAATGAGCAGTTCTTC. It codes for CASSLGDWGYNEQFF.